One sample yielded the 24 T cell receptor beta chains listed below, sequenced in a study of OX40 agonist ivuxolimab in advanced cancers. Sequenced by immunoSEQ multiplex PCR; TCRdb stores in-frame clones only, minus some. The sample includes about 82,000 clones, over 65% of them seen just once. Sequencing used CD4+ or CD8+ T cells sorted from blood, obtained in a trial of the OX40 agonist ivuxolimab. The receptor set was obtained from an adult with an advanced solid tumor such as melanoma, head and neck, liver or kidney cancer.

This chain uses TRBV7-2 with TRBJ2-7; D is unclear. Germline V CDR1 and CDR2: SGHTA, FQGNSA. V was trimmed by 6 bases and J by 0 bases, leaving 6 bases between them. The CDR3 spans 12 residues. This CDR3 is CASSGLSYEQYF. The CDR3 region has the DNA TGTGCCAGCAGTGGGCTCTCCTACGAGCAGTACTTC.

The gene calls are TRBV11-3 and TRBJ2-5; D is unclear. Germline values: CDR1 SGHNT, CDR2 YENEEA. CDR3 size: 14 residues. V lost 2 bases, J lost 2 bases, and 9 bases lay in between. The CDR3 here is CASSLSTVQETQYF. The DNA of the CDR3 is TGTGCCAGCAGCTTAAGCACAGTACAAGAGACCCAGTACTTC.

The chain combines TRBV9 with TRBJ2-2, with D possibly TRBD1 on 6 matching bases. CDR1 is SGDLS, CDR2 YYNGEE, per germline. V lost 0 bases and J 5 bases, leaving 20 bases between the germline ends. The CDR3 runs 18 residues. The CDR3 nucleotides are TGTGCCAGCAGCGTAGTAAACCCAGGGGTAGGAAGGACCGGGGAGCTGTTTTTT. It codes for CASSVVNPGVGRTGELFF.

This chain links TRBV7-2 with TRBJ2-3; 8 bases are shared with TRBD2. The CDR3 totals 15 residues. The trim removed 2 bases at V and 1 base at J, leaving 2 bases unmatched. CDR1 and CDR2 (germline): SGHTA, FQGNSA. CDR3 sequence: CASSLLRGGTDTQYF. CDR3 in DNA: TGTGCCAGCAGCTTACTGCGGGGGGGCACAGATACGCAGTATTTT.

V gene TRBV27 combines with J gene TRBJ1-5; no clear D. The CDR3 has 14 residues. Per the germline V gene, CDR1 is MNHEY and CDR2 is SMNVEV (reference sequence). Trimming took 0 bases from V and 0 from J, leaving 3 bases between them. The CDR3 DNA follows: TGTGCCAGCAGTTTATCAGTTAGCAATCAGCCCCAGCATTTT. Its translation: CASSLSVSNQPQHF.

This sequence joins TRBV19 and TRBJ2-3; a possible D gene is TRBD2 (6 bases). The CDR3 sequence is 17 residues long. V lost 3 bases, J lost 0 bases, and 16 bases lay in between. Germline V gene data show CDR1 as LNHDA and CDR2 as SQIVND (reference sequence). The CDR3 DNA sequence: TGTGCCAGTAGTATGCTCGGGACTGCTACTAGCACAGATACGCAGTATTTT. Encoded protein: CASSMLGTATSTDTQYF.

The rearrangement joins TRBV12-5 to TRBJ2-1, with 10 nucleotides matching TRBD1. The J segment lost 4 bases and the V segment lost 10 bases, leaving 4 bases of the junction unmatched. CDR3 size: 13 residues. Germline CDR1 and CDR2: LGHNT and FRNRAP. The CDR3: CATRQGAYNEQFF. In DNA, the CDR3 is TGTGCTACCAGACAGGGGGCTTACAATGAGCAGTTCTTC.

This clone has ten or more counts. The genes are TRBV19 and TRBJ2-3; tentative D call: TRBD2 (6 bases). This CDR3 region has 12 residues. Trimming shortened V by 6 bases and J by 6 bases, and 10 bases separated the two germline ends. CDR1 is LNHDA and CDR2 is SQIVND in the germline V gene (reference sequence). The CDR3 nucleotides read TGTGCCAGTAGGCTAAGCGGGGATACGCAGTATTTT. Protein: CASRLSGDTQYF.

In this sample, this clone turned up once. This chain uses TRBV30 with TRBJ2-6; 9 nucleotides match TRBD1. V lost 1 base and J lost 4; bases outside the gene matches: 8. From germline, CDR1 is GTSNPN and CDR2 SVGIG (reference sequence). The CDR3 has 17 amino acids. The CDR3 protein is CAWSDRTGVMGANVLTF. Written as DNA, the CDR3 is TGTGCCTGGAGTGACCGGACAGGGGTAATGGGGGCCAACGTCCTGACTTTC.

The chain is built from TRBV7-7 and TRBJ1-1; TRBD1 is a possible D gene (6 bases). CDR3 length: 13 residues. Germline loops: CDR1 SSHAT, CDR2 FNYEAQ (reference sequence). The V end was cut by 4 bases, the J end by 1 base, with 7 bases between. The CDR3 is CASSSDRNTEAFF. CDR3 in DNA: TGTGCCAGCAGCTCGGACAGGAACACTGAAGCTTTCTTT. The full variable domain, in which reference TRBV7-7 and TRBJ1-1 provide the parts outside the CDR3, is GAGVSQSPRYKVTKRGQDVTLRCDPISSHATLYWYQQALGQGPEFLTYFNYEAQPDKSGLPSDRFSAERPEGSISTLTIQRTEQRDSAMYRCASSSDRNTEAFFGQGTRLTVV.

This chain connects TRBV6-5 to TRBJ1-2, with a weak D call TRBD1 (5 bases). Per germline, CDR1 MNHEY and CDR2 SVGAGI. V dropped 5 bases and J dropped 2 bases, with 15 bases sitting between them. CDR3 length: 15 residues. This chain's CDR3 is CASSTQTVNNYGYTF. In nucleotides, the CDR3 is TGTGCCAGCAGTACCCAGACAGTGAACAACTATGGCTACACCTTC.

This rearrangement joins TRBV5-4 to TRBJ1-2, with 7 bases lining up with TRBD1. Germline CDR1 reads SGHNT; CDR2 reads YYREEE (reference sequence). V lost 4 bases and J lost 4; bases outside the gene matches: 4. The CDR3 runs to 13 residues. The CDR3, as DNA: TGTGCCAGCAGCACGGGACAGACCTATGGCTACACCTTC. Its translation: CASSTGQTYGYTF.

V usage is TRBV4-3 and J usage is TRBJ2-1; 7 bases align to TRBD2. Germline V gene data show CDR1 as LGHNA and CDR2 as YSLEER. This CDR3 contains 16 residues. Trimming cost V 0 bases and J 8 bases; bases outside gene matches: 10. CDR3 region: CASSQDRGVDSDEQFF. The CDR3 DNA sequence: TGCGCCAGCAGCCAAGATCGGGGGGTCGATTCGGATGAGCAGTTCTTC.

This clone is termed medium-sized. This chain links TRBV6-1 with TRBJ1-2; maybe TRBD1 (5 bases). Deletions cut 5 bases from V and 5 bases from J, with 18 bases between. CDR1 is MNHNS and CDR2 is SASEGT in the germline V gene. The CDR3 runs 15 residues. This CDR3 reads CASSQPEGRGYGYTF. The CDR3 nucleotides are TGTGCCAGCAGTCAGCCGGAGGGGCGCGGGTATGGCTACACCTTC.

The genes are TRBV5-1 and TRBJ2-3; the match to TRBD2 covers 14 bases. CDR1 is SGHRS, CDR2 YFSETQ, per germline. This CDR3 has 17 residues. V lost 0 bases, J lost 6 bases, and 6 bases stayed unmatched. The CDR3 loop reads CASSLVGLAGAGDTQYF. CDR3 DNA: TGCGCCAGCAGCTTGGTGGGACTAGCGGGGGCCGGGGATACGCAGTATTTT. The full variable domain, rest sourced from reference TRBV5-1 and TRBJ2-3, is KAGVTQTPRYLIKTRGQQVTLSCSPISGHRSVSWYQQTPGQGLQFLFEYFSETQRNKGNFPGRFSGRQFSNSRSEMNVSTLELGDSALYLCASSLVGLAGAGDTQYFGPGTRLTVL.

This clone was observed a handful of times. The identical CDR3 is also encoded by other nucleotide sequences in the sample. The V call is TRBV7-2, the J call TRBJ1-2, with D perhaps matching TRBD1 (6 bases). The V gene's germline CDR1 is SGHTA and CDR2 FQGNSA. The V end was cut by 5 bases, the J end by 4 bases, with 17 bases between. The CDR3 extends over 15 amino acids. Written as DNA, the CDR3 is TGTGCCAGCAGCCTCACAGAGGGGGGGGGCTATGGCTACACCTTC. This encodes CASSLTEGGGYGYTF. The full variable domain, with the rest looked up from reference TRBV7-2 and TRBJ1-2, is GAGVSQSPSNKVTEKGKDVELRCDPISGHTALYWYRQSLGQGLEFLIYFQGNSAPDKSGLPSDRFSAERTGGSVSTLTIQRTQQEDSAVYLCASSLTEGGGYGYTFGSGTRLTVV.

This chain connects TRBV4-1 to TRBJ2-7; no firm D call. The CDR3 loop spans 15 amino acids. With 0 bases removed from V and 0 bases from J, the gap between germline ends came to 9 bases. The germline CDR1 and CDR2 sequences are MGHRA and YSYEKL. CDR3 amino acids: CASSQEGRASYEQYF. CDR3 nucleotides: TGCGCCAGCAGCCAAGAGGGAAGGGCCTCCTACGAGCAGTACTTC.

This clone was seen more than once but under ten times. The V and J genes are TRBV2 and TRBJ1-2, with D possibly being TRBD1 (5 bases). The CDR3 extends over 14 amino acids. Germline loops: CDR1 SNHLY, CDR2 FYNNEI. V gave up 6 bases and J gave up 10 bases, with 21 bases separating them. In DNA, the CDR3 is TGTGCCAGCAGCGCTACCCGGGATAGGGACGTCTACACCTTC. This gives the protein CASSATRDRDVYTF.

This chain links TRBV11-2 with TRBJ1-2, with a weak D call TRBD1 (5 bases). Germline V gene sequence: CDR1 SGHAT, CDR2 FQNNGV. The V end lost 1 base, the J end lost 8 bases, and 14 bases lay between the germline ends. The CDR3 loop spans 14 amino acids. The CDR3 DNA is TGTGCCAGCAGCTTAGGGGACCCCCAGTGGGGCTACACCTTC. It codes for CASSLGDPQWGYTF. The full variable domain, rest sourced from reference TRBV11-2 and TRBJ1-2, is EAGVAQSPRYKIIEKRQSVAFWCNPISGHATLYWYQQILGQGPKLLIQFQNNGVVDDSQLPKDRFSAERLKGVDSTLKIQPAKLEDSAVYLCASSLGDPQWGYTFGSGTRLTVV.

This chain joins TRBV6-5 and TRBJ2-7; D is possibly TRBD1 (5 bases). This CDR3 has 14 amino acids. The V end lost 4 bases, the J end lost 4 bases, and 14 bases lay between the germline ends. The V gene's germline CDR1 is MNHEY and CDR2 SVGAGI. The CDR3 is CASSLGRDTYEQYF. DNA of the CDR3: TGTGCCAGCAGTTTGGGCAGGGATACTTACGAGCAGTACTTC.

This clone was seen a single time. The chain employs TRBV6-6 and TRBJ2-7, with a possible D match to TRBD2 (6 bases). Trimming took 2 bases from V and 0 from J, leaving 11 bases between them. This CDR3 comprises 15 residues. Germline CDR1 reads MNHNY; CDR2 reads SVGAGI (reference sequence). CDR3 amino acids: CASSYVQTSSYEQYF. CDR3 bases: TGTGCCAGCAGTTACGTACAGACTAGCTCCTACGAGCAGTACTTC.

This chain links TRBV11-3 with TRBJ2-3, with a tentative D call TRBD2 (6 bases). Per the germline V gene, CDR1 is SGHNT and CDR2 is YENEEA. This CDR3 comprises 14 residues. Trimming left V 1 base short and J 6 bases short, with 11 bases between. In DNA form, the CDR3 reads TGTGCCAGCAGCTTAGGTGGTGGGGGGGATACGCAGTATTTT. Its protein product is CASSLGGGGDTQYF.

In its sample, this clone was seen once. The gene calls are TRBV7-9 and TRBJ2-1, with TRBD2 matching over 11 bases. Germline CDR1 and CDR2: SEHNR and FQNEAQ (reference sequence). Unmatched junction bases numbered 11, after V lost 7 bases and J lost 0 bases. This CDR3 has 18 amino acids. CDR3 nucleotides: TGTGCCAGCAAGGGTTTGCTAGCGGGAGGATTCTCCTACAATGAGCAGTTCTTC. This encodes CASKGLLAGGFSYNEQFF.

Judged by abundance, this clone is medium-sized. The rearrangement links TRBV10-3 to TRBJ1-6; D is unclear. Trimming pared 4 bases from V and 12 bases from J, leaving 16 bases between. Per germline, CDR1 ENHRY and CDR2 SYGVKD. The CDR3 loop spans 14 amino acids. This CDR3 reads CAISAEPLSEPLHF. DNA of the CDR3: TGTGCCATCAGTGCAGAACCCCTCTCGGAACCCCTCCACTTT.